The following is a TCR beta chain sequence with its context. This record comes from a study of identical twins. Donors uniformly comprised healthy Caucasians. TCRdb reprocessed the 5' RACE reads with MiXCR, giving one entry per CDR3 protein. The top ten clones hold over 8% of a sample with some 240,000 distinct CDR3 sequences, approximately 10% of them seen once. Trimming stripped 5 bases from V and 0 bases from J, with 13 bases between. The CDR3 sequence is 14 residues long. In germline, CDR1 is DFQATT, CDR2 SNEGSKA (reference sequence). The TCR comes from a middle-aged man in good health. The sample taken for sequencing was memory T cells sorted from blood. The chain uses TRBV20-1 and TRBJ1-1; tentatively, D is TRBD1 (5 bases). As DNA, the CDR3 is TGCAGTGCTTCGCAGGGAGGAGTGAACACTGAAGCTTTCTTT. Amino acid sequence: CSASQGGVNTEAFF.